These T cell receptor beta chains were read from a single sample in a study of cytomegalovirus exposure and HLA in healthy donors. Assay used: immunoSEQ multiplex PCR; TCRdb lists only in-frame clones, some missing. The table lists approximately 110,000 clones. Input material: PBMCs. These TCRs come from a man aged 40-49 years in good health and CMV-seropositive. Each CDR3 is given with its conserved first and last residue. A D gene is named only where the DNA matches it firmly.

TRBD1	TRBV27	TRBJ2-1	TGTGCCAGCAGTTTAGGGTCGGACAGGGAGTACAATGAGCAGTTCTTC	CASSLGSDREYNEQFF
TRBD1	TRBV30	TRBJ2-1	TGTGCCTGGAAAGGACAGGGGGGGTACAATGAGCAGTTCTTC	CAWKGQGGYNEQFF
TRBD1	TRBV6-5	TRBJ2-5	TGTGCCAGCAGTTACTTGCTACAGGGGGCGAGGGAGACCCAGTACTTC	CASSYLLQGARETQYF
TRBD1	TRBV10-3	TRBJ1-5	TGTGCCTCCCGGGGGACAGATAATCAGCCCCAGCATTTT	CASRGTDNQPQHF
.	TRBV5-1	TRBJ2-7	TGCGCCAGCAGCCTAACCGAACCTATTGGAGGGGTAATCTACGAGCAGTACTTC	CASSLTEPIGGVIYEQYF
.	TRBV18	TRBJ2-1	TGTGCCAGCTCACCTTCGGGAGCGAGGAATGAGCAGTTCTTC	CASSPSGARNEQFF
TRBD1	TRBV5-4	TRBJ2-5	TGTGCCAGCAGCCCGGACAGGGGGCAGGAGACCCAGTACTTC	CASSPDRGQETQYF
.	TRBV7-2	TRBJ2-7	TGTGCCAGCAGCTTAGGAGTGGCGGGTACCTACGAGCAGTACTTC	CASSLGVAGTYEQYF
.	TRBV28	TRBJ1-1	TGTGCCAGCAGGTGGTCAGGGGATGTCACTGAAGCTTTCTTT	CASRWSGDVTEAFF
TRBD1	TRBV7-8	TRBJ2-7	TGTGCCAGCAGCTCGACAGGGGTAACCTACGAGCAGTACTTC	CASSSTGVTYEQYF
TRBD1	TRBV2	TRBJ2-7	TGTGCCAGCACCGACAGGGGTTACGAGCAGTACTTC	CASTDRGYEQYF
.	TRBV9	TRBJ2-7	TGTGCCAGCAGCGTAGCGAGTAGCCCGAGCGAGCAGTACTTC	CASSVASSPSEQYF
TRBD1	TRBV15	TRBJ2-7	TGTGCCACCAGCAGAGATCTGGGGACAGACTACGAGCAGTACTTC	CATSRDLGTDYEQYF
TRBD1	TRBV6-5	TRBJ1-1	TGTGCCAGCAGTTACTCGTGGGACAGGGGGCACACTGAAGCTTTCTTT	CASSYSWDRGHTEAFF
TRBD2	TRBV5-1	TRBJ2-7	TGCGCCAGCACACCGTCTAGCGGCACCGTCTACGAGCAGTACTTC	CASTPSSGTVYEQYF
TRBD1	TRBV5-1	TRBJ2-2	TGCGCCAGCAGCACTGGACAGGGGAACACCGGGGAGCTGTTTTTT	CASSTGQGNTGELFF
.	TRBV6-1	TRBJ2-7	TGTGCCAGCGGGTTGGAAGGGGGCTCCTACGAGCAGTACTTC	CASGLEGGSYEQYF
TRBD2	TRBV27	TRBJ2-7	TGTGCCAGCAGTCCTGGGACTAGCGGGAGCTCCTACGAGCAGTACTTC	CASSPGTSGSSYEQYF
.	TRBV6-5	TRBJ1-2	TGTGCCAGCAGTTACGGACATGGGACACTGGTCGGTGGCTACACCTTC	CASSYGHGTLVGGYTF
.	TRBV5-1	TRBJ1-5	TGCGCCAGCCGACATTCTAGCAATCAGCCCCAGCATTTT	CASRHSSNQPQHF
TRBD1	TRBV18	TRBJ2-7	TGTGCCAGCTCAGGCCCGGGACAGACCTACGAGCAGTACTTC	CASSGPGQTYEQYF
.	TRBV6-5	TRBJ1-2	TGTGCCGCCCGGGGAGTTTCGGGCTACACCTTC	CAARGVSGYTF
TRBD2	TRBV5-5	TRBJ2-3	TGTGCCAGCAGCAAACCGGGACTAGCGGGAGACACGCAGTATTTT	CASSKPGLAGDTQYF
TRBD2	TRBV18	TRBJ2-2	TGTGCCAGCTCCCGGGGACTAGCGGGAGTGAACACCGGGGAGCTGTTTTTT	CASSRGLAGVNTGELFF
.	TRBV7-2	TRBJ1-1	TGTGCCAGCAGCTTTGGCGGGCAAAGGATTGAAGCTTTCTTT	CASSFGGQRIEAFF
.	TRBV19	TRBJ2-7	TGTGCCAGTAGTCCCGGGACTGGCCGGGGGCAGTACTTC	CASSPGTGRGQYF
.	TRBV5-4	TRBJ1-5	TGTGCCAGCAGCTTGGATGGGCCGTATAGCAATCAGCCCCAGCATTTT	CASSLDGPYSNQPQHF
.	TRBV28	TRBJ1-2	TGTGCCAGCACCATGGGGCGTAATGGCTACACCTTC	CASTMGRNGYTF
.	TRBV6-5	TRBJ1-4	TGTGCCAGCAGTCTCAACAGGGCGGGTGAAAAACTGTTTTTT	CASSLNRAGEKLFF
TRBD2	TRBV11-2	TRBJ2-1	TGTGCCAGCAGCTTAGGGGGGCCTAGCGGGACCCAAAGAGGGGAGCAGTTCTTC	CASSLGGPSGTQRGEQFF
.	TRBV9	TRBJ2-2	TGTGCCAGCAGCGTAGGGACACCGAACACCGGGGAGCTGTTTTTT	CASSVGTPNTGELFF
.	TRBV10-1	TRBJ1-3	TGCGCCAGCAAGACCACGGGCTCTGGAAACACCATATATTTT	CASKTTGSGNTIYF
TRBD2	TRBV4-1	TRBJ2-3	TGCGCCAGCAGCCACCCTAGTACGTCTAGCGGGAGGATTGACACAGATACGCAGTATTTT	CASSHPSTSSGRIDTDTQYF
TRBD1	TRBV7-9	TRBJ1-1	TGTGCCAGCAGCTTCGGGGACAGCAAGAACACTGAAGCTTTCTTT	CASSFGDSKNTEAFF
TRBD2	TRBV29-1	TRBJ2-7	TGCAGCGTTGGGTTTTCAAGCGGGAGGATCAGCTCCTACGAGCAGTACTTC	CSVGFSSGRISSYEQYF
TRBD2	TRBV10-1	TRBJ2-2	TGCGCCAGCAGTGAGTTACTAGCGGGAGACGGGGAGCTGTTTTTT	CASSELLAGDGELFF
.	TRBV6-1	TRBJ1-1	TGTGCCAGCATAGGCGGGCGGGGGAACACTGAAGCTTTCTTT	CASIGGRGNTEAFF
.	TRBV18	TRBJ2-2	TGTGCCAGCTCACCTTCTCGGGAAACCGGGGAGCTGTTTTTT	CASSPSRETGELFF
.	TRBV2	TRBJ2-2	TGTGCCAGCAGTGACTACACCGGGGAGCTGTTTTTT	CASSDYTGELFF
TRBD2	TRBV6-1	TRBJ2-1	TGTGCCAGCAGTGAAGGTCTAGCGGGAAATGAGCAGTTCTTC	CASSEGLAGNEQFF
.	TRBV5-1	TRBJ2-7	TGCGCCAGCAGCTTGAGTGGGAGTTCACCCTACGAGCAGTACTTC	CASSLSGSSPYEQYF
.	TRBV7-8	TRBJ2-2	TGTGCCAGCAGCTTAGTAGGTGGACAACTTAGGAGGGCCGGGGAGCTGTTTTTT	CASSLVGGQLRRAGELFF
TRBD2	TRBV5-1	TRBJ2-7	TGCGCCAGCAGCTTGGAAGCGGGGACCTCCTACGAGCAGTACTTC	CASSLEAGTSYEQYF
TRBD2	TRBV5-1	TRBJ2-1	TGCGCCAGCAGCTGGGGGGGTGAGCAGTTCTTC	CASSWGGEQFF
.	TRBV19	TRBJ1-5	TGTGCCAGTAGCCTCCAGCGCGGTCAGCCCCAGCATTTT	CASSLQRGQPQHF
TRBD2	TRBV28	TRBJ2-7	TGTGCCAGCTCAAGCGGGAGGGGCTACGAGCAGTACTTC	CASSSGRGYEQYF
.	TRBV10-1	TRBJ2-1	TGCGCCAGCAGTGAGTCGGGGGGCTCCTACAATGAGCAGTTCTTC	CASSESGGSYNEQFF
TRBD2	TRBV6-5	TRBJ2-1	TGTGCCAGCCTTTCCCCGGGGAGGCGGGAGGGCCAGTTCTTC	CASLSPGRREGQFF
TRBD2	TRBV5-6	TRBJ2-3	TGTGCCAGCAGCTTGCTGGGCCGGGGGGGGCTAAGCACAGATACGCAGTATTTT	CASSLLGRGGLSTDTQYF